This TCR beta chain comes out of a study of shared clonotypes between healthy human individuals. From germline, CDR1 is MDHEN and CDR2 SYDVKM. After removal of 10 bases from V and 8 bases from J, the junction contained 8 bases not matched to a gene. CDR3 length: 13 residues. In its sample, this clone was seen once. Its antigen is not identified. Authors' analysis steps: Junction-only sequences without quality scores came from ImmunoSEQ, so filtering differed. The protocol was immunoSEQ multiplex PCR, while the TCRdb copy is restricted to in-frame clones and leaves out a portion. V and J calls plus clone size are reproduced from that table; the DNA served to infer D and trimming. The data show 2 million to 2.5 million clones, with approximately 96% seen just once and roughly 0.13% held by the top ten. Broader study findings: It was expected that sequencing depth would affect clonotype sharing among donors.

CD45RA+ naive and CD45RA-negative memory subsets were separated from CD4+ cells. Sequenced material: naive CD4+ T cells sorted from blood. Subset given: CD45RA+ positively selected. The sequence was obtained from a man between 18 and 35 years old in good health. The chain employs TRBV28 and TRBJ1-2, with TRBD1 identical over 12 bases. The CDR3 sequence: CATGGQGAAGYTF. Written as DNA, the CDR3 is TGTGCCACCGGGGGACAGGGGGCAGCGGGCTACACCTTC.